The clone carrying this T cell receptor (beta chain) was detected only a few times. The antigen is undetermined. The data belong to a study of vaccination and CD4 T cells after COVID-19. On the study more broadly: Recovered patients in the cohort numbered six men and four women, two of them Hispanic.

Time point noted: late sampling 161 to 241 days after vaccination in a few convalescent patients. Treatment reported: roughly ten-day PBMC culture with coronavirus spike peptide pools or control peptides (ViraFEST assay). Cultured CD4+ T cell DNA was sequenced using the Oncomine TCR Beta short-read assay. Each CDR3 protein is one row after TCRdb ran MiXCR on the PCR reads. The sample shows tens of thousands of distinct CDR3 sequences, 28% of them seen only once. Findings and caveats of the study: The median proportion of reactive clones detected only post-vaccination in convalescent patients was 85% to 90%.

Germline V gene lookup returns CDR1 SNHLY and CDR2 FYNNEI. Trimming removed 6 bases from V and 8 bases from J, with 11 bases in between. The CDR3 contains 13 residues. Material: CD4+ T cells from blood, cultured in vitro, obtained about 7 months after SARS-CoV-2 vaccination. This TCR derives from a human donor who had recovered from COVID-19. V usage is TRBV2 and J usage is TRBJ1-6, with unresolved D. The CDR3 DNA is TGTGCCAGCAGGGCGGGTTCTTATTCACCCCTCCACTTT. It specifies CASRAGSYSPLHF. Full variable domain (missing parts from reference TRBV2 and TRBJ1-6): EPEVTQTPSHQVTQMGQEVILRCVPISNHLYFYWYRQILGQKVEFLVSFYNNEISEKSEIFDDQFSVERPDGSNFTLKIRSTKLEDSAMYFCASRAGSYSPLHFGNGTRLTVT.